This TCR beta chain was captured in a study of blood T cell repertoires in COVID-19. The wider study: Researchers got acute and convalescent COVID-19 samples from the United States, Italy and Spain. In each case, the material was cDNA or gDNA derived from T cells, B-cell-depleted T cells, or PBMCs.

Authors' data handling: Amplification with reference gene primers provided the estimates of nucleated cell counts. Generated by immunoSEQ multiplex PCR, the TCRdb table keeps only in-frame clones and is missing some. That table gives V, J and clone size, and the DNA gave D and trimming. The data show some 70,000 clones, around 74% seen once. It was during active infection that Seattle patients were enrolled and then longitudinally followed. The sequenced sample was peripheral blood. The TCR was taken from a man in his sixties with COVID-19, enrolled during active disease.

The CDR3: CASSLLYRDRGGEKLFF. CDR3 nucleotide sequence: TGTGCCAGCAGCTTACTTTACCGGGACAGGGGAGGCGAAAAACTGTTTTTT. The genes are TRBV11-2 and TRBJ1-4, with 10 bases aligning to TRBD1. The CDR3 is made up of 17 amino acids. Germline values: CDR1 SGHAT, CDR2 FQNNGV. V shed 2 bases and J 8 bases; nucleotides not matched to a gene: 11.